This record looks at one TCR beta chain sequence and its context. Its target is unknown. These data belong to a study of Ad26.COV2.S vaccination and SARS-CoV-2 variants. Study-wide results and limits: It was reported that spike-specific CD8+ and CD4+ T cell responses were substantially broad after vaccination.

The table came from immunoSEQ multiplex PCR; TCRdb's copy has only in-frame clones and leaves some out. Among 360,000 or so clones listed, over 75% were seen once. Treatment defined: over 15 received Ad26.COV2.S at low or high dose, single or two shots; roughly five received placebo; per-sample allocation not given. Specimen acquisition occurred on day 63 following the initial vaccine or placebo injection. This CDR3 is 15 amino acids long. V lost 6 bases and J lost 0, with 12 bases in between. Looked up from germline, CDR1 is LNHDA and CDR2 is SQIVND (reference sequence). The sample in question was peripheral blood, obtained in a trial of Ad26.COV2.S vaccine versus placebo. The sequence derives from a person between 18 and 65 years old who received the Ad26.COV2.S COVID-19 vaccine or a placebo. The chain employs TRBV19 and TRBJ1-3, with a tentative D call TRBD1 (6 bases). In nucleotides, the CDR3 is TGTGCCAGTAGAACAGGGCCCAGCTCTGGAAACACCATATATTTT. This gives the protein CASRTGPSSGNTIYF.